This T cell receptor (beta chain) was found in a study of blood T cells in healthy people across ages. Every donor gave ten milliliters of peripheral blood. A J-beta primer mix and a sample-barcoded 5' primer were used in a second PCR of about 7 to 12 cycles. TCRdb re-derived calls from the 5' RACE reads in MiXCR, one entry per CDR3 protein. The repertoire holds around 1.7 million distinct CDR3 sequences, with about 30% as singletons. This CDR3 region has 16 residues. CDR1 is DFQATT, CDR2 SNEGSKA, per germline (reference sequence). V trimming: 1 base; J trimming: 7 bases; junction bases outside the gene matches: 8. A few counts support this clonotype.

This sequence was found in a woman aged 30 to 39 in good health. The chain is built from TRBV20-1 and TRBJ2-7; TRBD2 matches 15 bases. Sequenced material: blood. CDR3: CSARGSGLAGGLEQYF. The CDR3 DNA reads as TGCAGTGCTAGAGGCTCGGGACTAGCGGGGGGCCTGGAGCAGTACTTC.